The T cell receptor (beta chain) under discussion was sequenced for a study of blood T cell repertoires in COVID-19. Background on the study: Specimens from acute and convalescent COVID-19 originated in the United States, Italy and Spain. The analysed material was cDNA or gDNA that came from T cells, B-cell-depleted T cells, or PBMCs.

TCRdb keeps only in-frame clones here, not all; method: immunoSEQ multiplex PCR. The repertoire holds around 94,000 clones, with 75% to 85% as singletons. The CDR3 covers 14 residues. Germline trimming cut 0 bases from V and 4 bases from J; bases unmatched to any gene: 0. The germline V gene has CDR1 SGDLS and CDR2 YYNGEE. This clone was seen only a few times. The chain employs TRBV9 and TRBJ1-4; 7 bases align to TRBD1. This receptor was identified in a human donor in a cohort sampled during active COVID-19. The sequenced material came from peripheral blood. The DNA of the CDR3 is TGTGCCAGCAGCGTAGACAGGGGTAATGAAAAACTGTTTTTT. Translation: CASSVDRGNEKLFF.